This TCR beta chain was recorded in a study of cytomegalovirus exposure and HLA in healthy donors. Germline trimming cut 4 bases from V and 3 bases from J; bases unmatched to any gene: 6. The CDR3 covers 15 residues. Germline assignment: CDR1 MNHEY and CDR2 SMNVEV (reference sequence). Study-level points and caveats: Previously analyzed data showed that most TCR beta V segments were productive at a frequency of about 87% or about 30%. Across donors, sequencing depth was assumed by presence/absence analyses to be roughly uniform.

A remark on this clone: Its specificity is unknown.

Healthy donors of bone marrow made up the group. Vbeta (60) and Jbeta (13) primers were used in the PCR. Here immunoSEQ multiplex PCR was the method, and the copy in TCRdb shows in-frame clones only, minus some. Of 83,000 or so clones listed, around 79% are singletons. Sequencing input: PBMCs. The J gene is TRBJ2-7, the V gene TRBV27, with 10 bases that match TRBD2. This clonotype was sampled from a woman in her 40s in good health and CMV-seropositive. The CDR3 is CASSSIAGGSYEQYF. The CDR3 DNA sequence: TGTGCCAGCAGTTCCATAGCGGGAGGTAGCTACGAGCAGTACTTC.